This T cell receptor (beta chain) came from a study of technical replicates of blood from a few donors (dated by TCRdb to 2016 to 2017). CDR1 and CDR2 were assigned from the germline V gene as SGHVS and FNYEAQ. Taken from cysteine to phenylalanine, the CDR3 has 12 residues. The kept DNA is CDR3 alone, 36 bases in frame from the first base. Trimming takes 0 bases from V and 5 bases from J, and the germline ends sit 5 bases apart. Library preparation used the immunoSEQ multiplex PCR assay. TCRdb holds this immuneACCESS table with in-frame rearrangements only. Some clones are missing; in checked studies, unresolved V genes explain under half, and the rest has no known cause. A total of roughly 60,000 clones appear in this sample, around 88% of them only once. Less than 6% of the sample is in the top ten clones. In the case of this clone: Its antigen target is currently unknown. The input lacks base qualities; no much larger clone sits a single base away.

The rearranged segments are TRBV7-6 and TRBJ2-7; TRBD2 is a possible D gene, resting on 5 matching bases. Sequencing input: PBMCs. The receptor was derived from a human donor in good health. Some clones in this sample may be carry-over from other donors' samples. CDR3 reads: CASSLARDEQYF. The bases are TGTGCCAGCAGCTTAGCGAGGGACGAGCAGTACTTC.